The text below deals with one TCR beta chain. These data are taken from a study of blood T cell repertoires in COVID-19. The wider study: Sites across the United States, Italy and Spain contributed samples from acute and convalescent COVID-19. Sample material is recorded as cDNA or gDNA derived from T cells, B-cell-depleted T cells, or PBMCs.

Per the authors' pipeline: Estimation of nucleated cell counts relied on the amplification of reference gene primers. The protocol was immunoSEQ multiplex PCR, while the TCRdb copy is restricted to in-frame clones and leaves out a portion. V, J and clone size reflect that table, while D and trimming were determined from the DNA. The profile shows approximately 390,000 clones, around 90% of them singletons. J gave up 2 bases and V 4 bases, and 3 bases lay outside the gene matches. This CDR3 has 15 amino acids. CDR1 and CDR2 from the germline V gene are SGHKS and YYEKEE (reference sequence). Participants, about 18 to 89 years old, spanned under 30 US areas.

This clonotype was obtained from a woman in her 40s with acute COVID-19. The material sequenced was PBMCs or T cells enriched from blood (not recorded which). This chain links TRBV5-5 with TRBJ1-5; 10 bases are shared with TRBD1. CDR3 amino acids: CASSRGQGGNQPQHF. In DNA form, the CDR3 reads TGTGCCAGCAGCCGCGGACAGGGGGGCAATCAGCCCCAGCATTTT.